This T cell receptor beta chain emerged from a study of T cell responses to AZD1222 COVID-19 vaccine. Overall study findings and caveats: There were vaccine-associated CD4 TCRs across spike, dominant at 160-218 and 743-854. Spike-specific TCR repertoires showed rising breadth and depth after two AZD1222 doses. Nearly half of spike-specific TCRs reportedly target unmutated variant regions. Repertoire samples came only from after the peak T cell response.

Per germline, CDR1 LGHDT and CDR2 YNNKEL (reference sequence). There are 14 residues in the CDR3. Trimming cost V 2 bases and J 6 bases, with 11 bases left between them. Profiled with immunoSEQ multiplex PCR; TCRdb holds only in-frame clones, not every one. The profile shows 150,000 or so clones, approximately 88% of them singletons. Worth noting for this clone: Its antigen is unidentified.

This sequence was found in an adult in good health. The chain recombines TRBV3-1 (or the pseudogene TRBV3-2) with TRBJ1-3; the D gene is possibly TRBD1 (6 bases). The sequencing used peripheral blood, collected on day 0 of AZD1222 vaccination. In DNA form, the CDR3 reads TGTGCCAGCAGCCAATCAGGGGCGGAAAACACCATATATTTT. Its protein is CASSQSGAENTIYF.